Presented here are 10 T cell receptor beta chains from one specimen sequenced in a study of tumor T cells in aggressive B-cell lymphoma (dated by TCRdb to about 2017). To prepare the library, the immunoSEQ multiplex PCR assay was applied. Imported from immuneACCESS, the table was reduced by TCRdb to in-frame sequences with V and J called. These copies leave out some clones; in studies compared against another copy, an unresolved V gene accounts for under half, and the cause of the remainder is not known. The sample yields 5,500 to 7,000 clones; over 65% were counted once. Together, the top ten hold 7.4% of the sample. The sequencing sample was made of tumor tissue. The receptors originated from an adult with diffuse large B cell lymphoma.

This clone is classed as large. The chain carries TRBV19 and TRBJ1-1; D is uncertain. With 1 base removed from V and 5 bases from J, the gap between germline ends came to 8 bases. The CDR3 sequence is 13 residues long. The germline CDR1 and CDR2 sequences are LNHDA and SQIVND (reference sequence). CDR3: CASSIGGGTEAFF. CDR3 nucleotide sequence: TGTGCCAGTAGTATAGGGGGAGGTACTGAAGCTTTCTTT.

V usage is TRBV13 and J usage is TRBJ1-2, with 11 bases fitting TRBD1. This CDR3 contains 14 residues. Losses at the gene ends were 4 bases for V and 6 bases for J; bases not matched to a gene: 4. Germline V gene lookup returns CDR1 PRHDT and CDR2 FYEKMQ (reference sequence). CDR3 residues: CASSSDRGQDGYTF. CDR3 in DNA: TGTGCCAGCAGCTCGGACAGGGGGCAGGATGGCTACACCTTC. The variable domain in full, completed from reference TRBV13 and TRBJ1-2, reads AAGVIQSPRHLIKEKRETATLKCYPIPRHDTVYWYQQGPGQDPQFLISFYEKMQSDKGSIPDRFSAQQFSDYHSELNMSSLELGDSALYFCASSSDRGQDGYTFGSGTRLTVV.

This clone was seen a single time. The CDR3 loop reads CASSEAPGLVQETQYF. The CDR3 nucleotides read TGTGCCAGCAGCGAAGCCCCAGGACTCGTTCAAGAGACCCAGTACTTC. The V call is TRBV9, the J call TRBJ2-5, with D possibly TRBD2 on 5 matching bases. CDR3 length equals 16 residues. V was pared by 3 bases and J by 2 bases, with 17 bases between. Per the germline V gene, CDR1 is SGDLS and CDR2 is YYNGEE.

The J gene is TRBJ2-7, the V gene TRBV5-1; unclear D gene. The CDR3 consists of 14 residues. Germline loops: CDR1 SGHRS, CDR2 YFSETQ. Deletions cut 0 bases from V and 1 base from J, with 8 bases between. The CDR3, as DNA: TGCGCCAGCAGCTTGGTGCTAGGTTCCTACGAGCAGTACTTC. This codes for CASSLVLGSYEQYF. The full variable domain, with the rest looked up from reference TRBV5-1 and TRBJ2-7, is KAGVTQTPRYLIKTRGQQVTLSCSPISGHRSVSWYQQTPGQGLQFLFEYFSETQRNKGNFPGRFSGRQFSNSRSEMNVSTLELGDSALYLCASSLVLGSYEQYFGPGTRLTVT.

The chain uses TRBV6-1 and TRBJ2-7; TRBD1 matches at 9 bases. Germline V gene lookup returns CDR1 MNHNS and CDR2 SASEGT. This CDR3 contains 14 residues. Trimming removed 3 bases from V and 7 bases from J; junction bases left unmatched: 7. CDR3 protein: CASSEGDRAIEQYF. CDR3 bases: TGTGCCAGCAGTGAGGGGGACAGGGCAATAGAGCAGTACTTC.

This clone was counted once. This sequence joins TRBV6-1 and TRBJ2-5; D gene uncertain. In germline, CDR1 is MNHNS, CDR2 SASEGT. V dropped 5 bases and J dropped 5 bases, with 15 bases sitting between them. The CDR3 covers 14 residues. The CDR3 reads CASSYIVSRETQYF. CDR3 sequence (DNA): TGTGCCAGCAGTTATATAGTTTCGCGGGAGACCCAGTACTTC.

The chain has TRBV19 and TRBJ2-7, with TRBD2 matching 9 bases. This CDR3 is built from 14 residues. Germline assignment: CDR1 LNHDA and CDR2 SQIVND (reference sequence). V trimming: 4 bases; J trimming: 4 bases; junction bases outside the gene matches: 5. DNA of the CDR3: TGTGCCAGTAGTAGGGGACTAGCAATGTACGAGCAGTACTTC. Translating it yields CASSRGLAMYEQYF.

The gene calls are TRBV21-1 and TRBJ2-2; the table's D call TRBD2 went unverified against the DNA. TRBV21-1 is flagged as a pseudogene. The CDR3 has 17 amino acids. CDR3 coding DNA: TGTGCCAGCAGCAAAGGAGGAAGGATTCCGAACACCGGGGAGCTGTTTTTT. Translation gives CASSKGGRIPNTGELFF.

The chain joins TRBV19 to TRBJ2-7; no definite D call. Trimming stripped 5 bases from V and 7 bases from J, with 12 bases between. Germline CDR1 is LNHDA and CDR2 is SQIVND (reference sequence). The CDR3 covers 12 residues. The CDR3, as DNA: TGTGCCAGTAGTCCTGGGCATGTGGAGCAGTACTTC. The encoded protein is CASSPGHVEQYF.

This clone appeared a few times. The chain is built from TRBV6-5 and TRBJ2-2; D is possibly TRBD1 (6 bases). V was trimmed by 5 bases and J by 4 bases, leaving 14 bases between them. The CDR3 is 15 amino acids. Looked up from germline, CDR1 is MNHEY and CDR2 is SVGAGI. The CDR3 bases are TGTGCCAGCAGTCAAGGGGACACCTCCACCGGGGAGCTGTTTTTT. This codes for CASSQGDTSTGELFF.